The TCR beta chain under discussion was sequenced for a study of CD8 T cells in Susac syndrome. The authors reverse transcribed 0.5 to 1 ug RNA with random hexamers. An immunoSEQ multiplex PCR generated amplified TCR beta CDR3 products spanning 54 Vbeta and 13 Jbeta. TCRdb itself ran the immunoSEQ multiplex PCR reads through MiXCR, one entry per CDR3 protein. The sample contains about 300,000 distinct CDR3 sequences, 75% to 90% of which appear only once. This CDR3 spans 18 amino acids. Germline V CDR1 and CDR2: SGHVS, FQNEAQ. Trimming cost V 5 bases and J 2 bases; bases outside gene matches: 10. The sequence was obtained from a human donor with multiple sclerosis. The J gene is TRBJ2-5, the V gene TRBV7-8, with 14 bases that match TRBD2. The specimen sequenced was CD8+ T cells from PBMCs. The CDR3 DNA sequence: TGTGCCAGCAGCACGGGACTAGCGGGAGCTCAGTTTCAAGAGACCCAGTACTTC. It codes for CASSTGLAGAQFQETQYF.